The TCR beta chain under discussion was sequenced for a study of blood T cells in healthy people across ages. Study results and caveats: The diversity estimates, figures obtained from one million T cells, were considered underestimates. It was the long-lived donors that had more naive CD4+ cells and higher diversity than aged donors.

Together with a sample-barcoded 5' primer, a J-beta primer mix was included in a second PCR lasting roughly 6 to 12 cycles. Tagging of each cDNA molecule was performed by a template-switch adaptor with 12 random nucleotides. Per-sample output comprised a minimum of 3 million paired-end reads containing CDR3. TCRdb re-called the 5' RACE reads through MiXCR, storing one row per CDR3 protein. The table records around 900,000 distinct CDR3 sequences, more than 25% of them present only once. The CDR3 is 14 amino acids. J gave up 9 bases and V 4 bases, and 9 bases lay outside the gene matches. Germline lookup yields CDR1 KGHSH and CDR2 LQKENI. This clonotype appeared many times. Its antigen is currently unknown.

The J gene is TRBJ2-7, the V gene TRBV18, with 10 nucleotides matching TRBD1. The sequenced sample consisted of blood. The source of this sequence is a woman aged 80 or older in good health. In DNA form, the CDR3 reads TGTGCCAGCTCACTACCGGGACAGGGGCCGGGGCAGTACTTC. Translating gives CASSLPGQGPGQYF.